These T cell receptor beta chains were read from a single sample in a study of blood T cell repertoires in COVID-19. Profiling relied on immunoSEQ multiplex PCR, and the TCRdb table lists in-frame clones only, not all of them. Here the sample spans about 180,000 clones, 70% to 90% being singletons. Sequences were obtained from peripheral blood. The receptors come from a man between 40 and 49 years old with active or convalescent COVID-19. CDR3s include the opening cysteine and the closing phenylalanine or tryptophan. A D gene is named only where the DNA matches it firmly. The size field is filled for only some rows; it gives once, few, many or a size class.

d_call: -; j_call: TRBJ1-1; v_call: TRBV9; clone_size: -; cdr3_nt: TGTGCCAGCAGCGTAGGTCTAGGCTCTGAAGCTTTCTTT; cdr3_aa: CASSVGLGSEAFF
d_call: -; j_call: TRBJ1-6; v_call: TRBV7-2; clone_size: -; cdr3_nt: TGTGCCAGCAGCTTAGAAGCCAGGGGTAATTCACCCCTCCACTTT; cdr3_aa: CASSLEARGNSPLHF
d_call: TRBD1; j_call: TRBJ2-7; v_call: TRBV19; clone_size: -; cdr3_nt: TGTGCCAGTAGTACCTCGGGACAGGGTTCCGAGCAGTACTTC; cdr3_aa: CASSTSGQGSEQYF
d_call: -; j_call: TRBJ1-2; v_call: TRBV29-1; clone_size: -; cdr3_nt: TGCAGCGTTGAGGGGAGTTTTAACTATGGCTACACCTTC; cdr3_aa: CSVEGSFNYGYTF
d_call: TRBD2; j_call: TRBJ2-1; v_call: TRBV9; clone_size: -; cdr3_nt: TGTGCCAGCAGCGTAGCTGTGGCTAGCGGGGGGGACGCCTACAATGAGCAGTTCTTC; cdr3_aa: CASSVAVASGGDAYNEQFF
d_call: TRBD1; j_call: TRBJ2-7; v_call: TRBV27; clone_size: -; cdr3_nt: TGTGCCAGCAGTTCCCCTGGGACAGGGGTTTATGAAGAGCAGTACTTC; cdr3_aa: CASSSPGTGVYEEQYF
d_call: -; j_call: TRBJ2-2; v_call: TRBV29-1; clone_size: -; cdr3_nt: TGCAGCTGCTGGAGGGCAGGCACCGGGGAGCTGTTTTTT; cdr3_aa: CSCWRAGTGELFF
d_call: -; j_call: TRBJ1-1; v_call: TRBV2; clone_size: -; cdr3_nt: TGTGCCAGCAGTGAAAGGACACAGAACACTGAAGCTTTCTTT; cdr3_aa: CASSERTQNTEAFF
d_call: TRBD1; j_call: TRBJ1-4; v_call: TRBV18; clone_size: -; cdr3_nt: TGTGCCAGCTCACGAGGGACAGGGCAGGCTAATGAAAAACTGTTTTTT; cdr3_aa: CASSRGTGQANEKLFF
d_call: TRBD1; j_call: TRBJ2-2; v_call: TRBV27; clone_size: -; cdr3_nt: TGTGCCAGCAGTTCACTCGCCGGGACAGGGGTAACCGGGGAGCTGTTTTTT; cdr3_aa: CASSSLAGTGVTGELFF
d_call: -; j_call: TRBJ2-7; v_call: TRBV27; clone_size: -; cdr3_nt: TGTGCCAGCAGTTTACTCCACAGGGTCCACGAGCAGTACTTC; cdr3_aa: CASSLLHRVHEQYF
d_call: TRBD1; j_call: TRBJ2-7; v_call: TRBV5-4; clone_size: -; cdr3_nt: TGTGCCAGCAGCTTGGTTCGGGGACAGCATTACGAGCAGTACTTC; cdr3_aa: CASSLVRGQHYEQYF
d_call: TRBD2; j_call: TRBJ2-1; v_call: TRBV7-2; clone_size: -; cdr3_nt: TGTGCCAGCAGCTTAGCACTAGCGGGGGGACACAATGAGCAGTTCTTC; cdr3_aa: CASSLALAGGHNEQFF
d_call: TRBD1; j_call: TRBJ2-2; v_call: TRBV2; clone_size: -; cdr3_nt: TGTGCCAGCAGTGAAGGTAGAGGGACAGGGGATGTCGGGGAGCTGTTTTTT; cdr3_aa: CASSEGRGTGDVGELFF
d_call: TRBD1; j_call: TRBJ1-5; v_call: TRBV19; clone_size: once; cdr3_nt: TGTGCCAGTACCGACGGACAGGGACTCCAGCCCCAGCATTTT; cdr3_aa: CASTDGQGLQPQHF
d_call: TRBD1; j_call: TRBJ1-4; v_call: TRBV2; clone_size: -; cdr3_nt: TGTGCCAGCAGCAGGGACAGGGCGAATGAAAAACTGTTTTTT; cdr3_aa: CASSRDRANEKLFF
d_call: -; j_call: TRBJ1-6; v_call: TRBV27; clone_size: once; cdr3_nt: TGTGCCAGCAGTTTAGTCAGGGCCCCGAGCTCCTATAATTCACCCCTCCACTTT; cdr3_aa: CASSLVRAPSSYNSPLHF
d_call: -; j_call: TRBJ2-7; v_call: TRBV19; clone_size: -; cdr3_nt: TGTGCCAGTGGACAGTCCTACGAGCAGTACTTC; cdr3_aa: CASGQSYEQYF
d_call: TRBD1; j_call: TRBJ2-1; v_call: TRBV5-4; clone_size: once; cdr3_nt: TGTGCCAGCAGCTTGGTGCCAGGGGGCTCCTACAATGAGCAGTTCTTC; cdr3_aa: CASSLVPGGSYNEQFF
d_call: -; j_call: TRBJ1-5; v_call: TRBV28; clone_size: -; cdr3_nt: TGTGCCAGCAGTTTGAGACAGACCCCCGGCAATCAGCCCCAGCATTTT; cdr3_aa: CASSLRQTPGNQPQHF
d_call: -; j_call: TRBJ1-1; v_call: TRBV30; clone_size: -; cdr3_nt: TGTGCCTGGAGTGTAGGAGAGGCTGAAGCTTTCTTT; cdr3_aa: CAWSVGEAEAFF
d_call: -; j_call: TRBJ2-2; v_call: TRBV21-1; clone_size: -; cdr3_nt: TGTGCCAGCAGCACTACAGACAGGGGGCGTATCACCGGGGAGCTGTTTTTT; cdr3_aa: CASSTTDRGRITGELFF
d_call: TRBD2; j_call: TRBJ2-5; v_call: TRBV9; clone_size: -; cdr3_nt: TGTGCCAGCAGCGTTCGAGCGGGGGGCTGGGAGACCCAGTACTTC; cdr3_aa: CASSVRAGGWETQYF
d_call: -; j_call: TRBJ2-4; v_call: TRBV5-1; clone_size: -; cdr3_nt: TGCGCCAGCAGCTTGGGCGTGGGAGAGGGTAACATTCAGTACTTC; cdr3_aa: CASSLGVGEGNIQYF
d_call: TRBD1; j_call: TRBJ1-6; v_call: TRBV7-2; clone_size: -; cdr3_nt: TGTGCCAGCAGCTCCCGGGACAGGCCATCACCCCTCCACTTT; cdr3_aa: CASSSRDRPSPLHF
d_call: -; j_call: TRBJ2-5; v_call: TRBV5-1; clone_size: -; cdr3_nt: TGCGCCAGCAGCCAAGGGGATAGGGCAGGGCCTCAAGAGACCCAGTACTTC; cdr3_aa: CASSQGDRAGPQETQYF
d_call: TRBD1; j_call: TRBJ1-2; v_call: TRBV6-5; clone_size: -; cdr3_nt: TGTGCCAGCAACCAACAGGGGGTAAATGGCTACACCTTC; cdr3_aa: CASNQQGVNGYTF
d_call: -; j_call: TRBJ1-4; v_call: TRBV4-1; clone_size: -; cdr3_nt: TGCGCCAGCAGCCCAACGACAGGCAGAAATGAAAAACTGTTTTTT; cdr3_aa: CASSPTTGRNEKLFF